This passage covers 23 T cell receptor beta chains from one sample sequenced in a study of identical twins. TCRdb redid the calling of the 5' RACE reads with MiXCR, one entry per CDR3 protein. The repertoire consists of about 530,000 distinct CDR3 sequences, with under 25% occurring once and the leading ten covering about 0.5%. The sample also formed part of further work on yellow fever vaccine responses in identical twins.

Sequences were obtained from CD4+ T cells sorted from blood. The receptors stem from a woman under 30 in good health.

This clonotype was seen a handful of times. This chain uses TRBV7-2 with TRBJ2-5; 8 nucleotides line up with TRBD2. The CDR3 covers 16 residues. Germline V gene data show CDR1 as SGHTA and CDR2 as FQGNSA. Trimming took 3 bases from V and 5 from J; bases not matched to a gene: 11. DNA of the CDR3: TGTGCCAGCAGCTTGGGTAGCGGGGTGCATGGGGAGACCCAGTACTTC. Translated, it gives CASSLGSGVHGETQYF.

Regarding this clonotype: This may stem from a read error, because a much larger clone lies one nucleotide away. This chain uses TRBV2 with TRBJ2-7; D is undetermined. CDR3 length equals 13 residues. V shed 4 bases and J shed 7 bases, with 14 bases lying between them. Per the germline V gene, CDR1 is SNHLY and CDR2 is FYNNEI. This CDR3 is CASSGGSLGEQYV. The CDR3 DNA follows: TGTGCCAGCAGTGGCGGTAGCCTCGGGGAGCAGTACGTC.

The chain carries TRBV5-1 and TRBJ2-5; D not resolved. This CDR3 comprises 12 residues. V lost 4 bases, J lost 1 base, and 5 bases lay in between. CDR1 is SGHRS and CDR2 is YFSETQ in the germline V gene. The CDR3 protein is CASSLCQETQYF. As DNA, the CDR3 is TGCGCCAGCAGCCTATGCCAAGAGACCCAGTACTTC.

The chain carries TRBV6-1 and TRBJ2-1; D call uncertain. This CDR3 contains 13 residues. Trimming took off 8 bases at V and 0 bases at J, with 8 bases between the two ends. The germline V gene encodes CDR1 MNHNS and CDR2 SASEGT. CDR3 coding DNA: TGTGCCAGCGCGGAAATCTCCTACAATGAGCAGTTCTTC. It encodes CASAEISYNEQFF.

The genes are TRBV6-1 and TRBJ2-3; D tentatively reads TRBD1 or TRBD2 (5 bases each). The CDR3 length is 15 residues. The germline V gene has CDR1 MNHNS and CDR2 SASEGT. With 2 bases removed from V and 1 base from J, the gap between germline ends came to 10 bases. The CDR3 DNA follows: TGTGCCAGCAGTGAACCCGGGGCGGGCACAGATACGCAGTATTTT. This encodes CASSEPGAGTDTQYF.

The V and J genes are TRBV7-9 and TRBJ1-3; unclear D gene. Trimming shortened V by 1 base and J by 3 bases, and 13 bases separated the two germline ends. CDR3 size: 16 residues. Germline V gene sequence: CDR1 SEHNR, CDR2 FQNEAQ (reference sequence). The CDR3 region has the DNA TGTGCCAGCAGCTTAGGGTCGCCCGCCGTTGGAAACACCATATATTTT. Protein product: CASSLGSPAVGNTIYF.

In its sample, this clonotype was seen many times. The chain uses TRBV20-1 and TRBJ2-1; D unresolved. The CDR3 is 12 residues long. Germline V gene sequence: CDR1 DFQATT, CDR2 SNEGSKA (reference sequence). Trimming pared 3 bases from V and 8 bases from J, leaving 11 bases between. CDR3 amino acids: CSARIDSDEQFF. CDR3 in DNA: TGCAGTGCTAGGATCGACTCGGATGAGCAGTTCTTC.

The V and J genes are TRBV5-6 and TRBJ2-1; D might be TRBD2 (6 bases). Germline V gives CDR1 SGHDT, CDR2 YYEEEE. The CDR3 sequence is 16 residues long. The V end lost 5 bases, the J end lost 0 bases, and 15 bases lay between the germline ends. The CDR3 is CASSSFSGSSYNEQFF. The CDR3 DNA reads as TGTGCCAGCAGTAGCTTTAGCGGATCCTCCTACAATGAGCAGTTCTTC.

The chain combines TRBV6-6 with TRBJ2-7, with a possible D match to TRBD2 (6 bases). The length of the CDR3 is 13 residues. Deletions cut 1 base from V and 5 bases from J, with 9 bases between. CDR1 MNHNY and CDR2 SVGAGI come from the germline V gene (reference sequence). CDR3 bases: TGTGCCAGCAGTTACTGGGCTAGCGACGAGCAGTACTTC. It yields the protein CASSYWASDEQYF.

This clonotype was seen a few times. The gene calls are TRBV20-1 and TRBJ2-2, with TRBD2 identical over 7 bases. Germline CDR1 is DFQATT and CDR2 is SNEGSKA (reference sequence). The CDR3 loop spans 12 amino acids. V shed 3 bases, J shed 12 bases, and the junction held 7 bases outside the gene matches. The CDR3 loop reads CSARPQGGKLFF. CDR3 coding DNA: TGCAGTGCTAGGCCCCAGGGAGGGAAGCTGTTTTTT.

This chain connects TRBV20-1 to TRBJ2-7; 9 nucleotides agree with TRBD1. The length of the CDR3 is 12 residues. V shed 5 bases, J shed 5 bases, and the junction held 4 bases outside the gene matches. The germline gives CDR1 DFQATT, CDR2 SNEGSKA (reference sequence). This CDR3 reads CSAPRDRDEQYF. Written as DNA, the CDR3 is TGCAGTGCTCCCCGGGACAGGGACGAGCAGTACTTC.

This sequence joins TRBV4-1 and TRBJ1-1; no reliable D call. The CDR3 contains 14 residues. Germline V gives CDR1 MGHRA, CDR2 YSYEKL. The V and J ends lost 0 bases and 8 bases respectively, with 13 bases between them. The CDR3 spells CASSQEAGSLEAFF. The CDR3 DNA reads TGCGCCAGCAGCCAAGAAGCGGGCAGCCTCGAAGCTTTCTTT.

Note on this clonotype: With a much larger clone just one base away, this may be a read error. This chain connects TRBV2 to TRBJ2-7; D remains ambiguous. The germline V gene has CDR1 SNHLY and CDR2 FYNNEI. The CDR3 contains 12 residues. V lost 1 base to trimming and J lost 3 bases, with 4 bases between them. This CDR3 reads CASSEEDYEQYF. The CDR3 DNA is TGTGCCAGCAGTGAAGAGGACTACGAGCAGTACTTC.

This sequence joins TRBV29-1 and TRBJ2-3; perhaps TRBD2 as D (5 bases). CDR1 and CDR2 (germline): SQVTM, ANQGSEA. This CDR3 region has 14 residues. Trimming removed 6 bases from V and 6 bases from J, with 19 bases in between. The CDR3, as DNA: TGCAGCGTGGCTAGCCTCCTTCGGAGCGATACGCAGTATTTT. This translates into CSVASLLRSDTQYF.

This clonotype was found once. CDR3 nucleotide sequence: TGCAGTGCTCCCGGCTCACGGGCGGGTCAGCCCCAGCATTTT. As protein: CSAPGSRAGQPQHF. The rearrangement joins TRBV20-1 to TRBJ1-5, with D unclear. Deletions cut 5 bases from V and 6 bases from J, with 17 bases between. The CDR3 covers 14 residues. Per the germline V gene, CDR1 is DFQATT and CDR2 is SNEGSKA (reference sequence).

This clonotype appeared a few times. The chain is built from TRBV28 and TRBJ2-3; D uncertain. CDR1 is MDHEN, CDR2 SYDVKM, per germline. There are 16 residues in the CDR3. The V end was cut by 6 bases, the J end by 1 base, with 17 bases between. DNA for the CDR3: TGTGCCAGCAGCCTCGGTAGGACCCCGGGCACAGATACGCAGTATTTT. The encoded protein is CASSLGRTPGTDTQYF.

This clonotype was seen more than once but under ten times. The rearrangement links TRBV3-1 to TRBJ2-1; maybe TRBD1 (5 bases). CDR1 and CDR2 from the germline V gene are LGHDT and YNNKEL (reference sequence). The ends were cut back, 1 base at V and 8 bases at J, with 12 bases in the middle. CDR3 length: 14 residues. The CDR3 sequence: CASSQGATRDEQFF. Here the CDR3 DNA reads TGTGCCAGCAGCCAAGGGGCGACCAGGGATGAGCAGTTCTTC.

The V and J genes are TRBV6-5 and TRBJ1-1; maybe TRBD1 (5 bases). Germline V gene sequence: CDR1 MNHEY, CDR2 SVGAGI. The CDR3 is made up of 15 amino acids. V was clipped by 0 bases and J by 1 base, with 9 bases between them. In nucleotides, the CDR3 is TGTGCCAGCAGTTACTCGAGCCAGGGGAACACTGAAGCTTTCTTT. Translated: CASSYSSQGNTEAFF.

Written as DNA, the CDR3 is TGTGCCAGCACCTCCCATGGGCGTTACGGGGAGCTGTTTTTT. This codes for CASTSHGRYGELFF. This chain links TRBV28 with TRBJ2-2; no clear D gene. The CDR3 sequence is 14 residues long. Germline V gene data show CDR1 as MDHEN and CDR2 as SYDVKM. Deletions cut 7 bases from V and 7 bases from J, with 16 bases between.

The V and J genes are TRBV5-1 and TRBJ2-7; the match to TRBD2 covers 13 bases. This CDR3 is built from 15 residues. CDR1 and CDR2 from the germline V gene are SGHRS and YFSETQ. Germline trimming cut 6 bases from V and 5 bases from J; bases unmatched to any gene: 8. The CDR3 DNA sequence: TGCGCCAGCACCGAAGGGACTAGCGGGATCAACGAGCAGTACTTC. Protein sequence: CASTEGTSGINEQYF.

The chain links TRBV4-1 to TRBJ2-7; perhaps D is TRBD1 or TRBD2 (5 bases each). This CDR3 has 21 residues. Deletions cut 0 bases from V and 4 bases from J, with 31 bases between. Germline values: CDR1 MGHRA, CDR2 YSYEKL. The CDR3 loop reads CASSQDHRRLGAPRKAYEQYV. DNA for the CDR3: TGCGCCAGCAGCCAAGATCACCGGAGGTTAGGGGCCCCGAGAAAGGCGTACGAGCAGTACGTC.

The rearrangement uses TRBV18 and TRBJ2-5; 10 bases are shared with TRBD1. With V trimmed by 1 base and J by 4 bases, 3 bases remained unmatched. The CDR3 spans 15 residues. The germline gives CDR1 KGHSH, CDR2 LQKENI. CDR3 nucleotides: TGTGCCAGCTCACCACAGACAGGGGGCGGAGAGACCCAGTACTTC. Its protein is CASSPQTGGGETQYF. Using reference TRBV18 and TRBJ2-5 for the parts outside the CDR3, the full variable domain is NAGVMQNPRHLVRRRGQEARLRCSPMKGHSHVYWYRQLPEEGLKFMVYLQKENIIDESGMPKERFSAEFPKEGPSILRIQQVVRGDSAAYFCASSPQTGGGETQYFGPGTRLLVL.

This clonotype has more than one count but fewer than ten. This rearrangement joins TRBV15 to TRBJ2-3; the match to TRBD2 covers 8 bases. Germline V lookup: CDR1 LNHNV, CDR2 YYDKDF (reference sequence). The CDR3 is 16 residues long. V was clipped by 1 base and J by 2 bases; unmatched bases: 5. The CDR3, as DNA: TGTGCCACCAGCAGAGTTATACTAGCGGCCACAGATACGCAGTATTTT. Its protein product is CATSRVILAATDTQYF. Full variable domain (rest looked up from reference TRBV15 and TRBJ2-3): DAMVIQNPRYQVTQFGKPVTLSCSQTLNHNVMYWYQQKSSQAPKLLFHYYDKDFNNEADTPDNFQSRRPNTSFCFLDIRSPGLGDTAMYLCATSRVILAATDTQYFGPGTRLTVL.